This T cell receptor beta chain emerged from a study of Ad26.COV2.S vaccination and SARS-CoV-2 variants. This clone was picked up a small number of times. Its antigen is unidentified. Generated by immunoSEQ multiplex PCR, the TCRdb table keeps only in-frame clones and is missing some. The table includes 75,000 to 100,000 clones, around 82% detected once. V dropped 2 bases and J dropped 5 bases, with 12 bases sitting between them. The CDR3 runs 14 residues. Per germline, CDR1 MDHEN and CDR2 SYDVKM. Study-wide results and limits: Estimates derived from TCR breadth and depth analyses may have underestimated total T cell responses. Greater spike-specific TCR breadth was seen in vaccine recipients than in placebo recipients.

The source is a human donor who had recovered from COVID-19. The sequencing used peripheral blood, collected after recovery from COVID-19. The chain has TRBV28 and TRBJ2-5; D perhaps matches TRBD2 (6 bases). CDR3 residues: CASSLVGLGETQYF. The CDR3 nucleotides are TGTGCCAGCAGTTTAGTGGGACTTGGGGAGACCCAGTACTTC.